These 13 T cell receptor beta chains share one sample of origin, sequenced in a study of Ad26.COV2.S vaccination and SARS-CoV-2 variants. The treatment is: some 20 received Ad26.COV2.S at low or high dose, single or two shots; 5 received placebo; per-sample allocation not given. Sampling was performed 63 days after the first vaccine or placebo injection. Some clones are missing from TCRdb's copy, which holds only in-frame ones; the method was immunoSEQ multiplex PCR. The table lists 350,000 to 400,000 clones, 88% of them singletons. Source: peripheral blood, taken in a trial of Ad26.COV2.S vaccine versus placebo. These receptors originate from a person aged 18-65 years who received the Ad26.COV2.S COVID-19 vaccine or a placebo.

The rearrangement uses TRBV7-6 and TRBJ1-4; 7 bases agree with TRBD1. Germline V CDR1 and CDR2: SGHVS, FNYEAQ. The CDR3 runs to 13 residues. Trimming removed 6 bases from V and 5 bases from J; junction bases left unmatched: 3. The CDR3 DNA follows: TGTGCCAGCAGAAAGACAGGGAATGAAAAACTGTTTTTT. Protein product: CASRKTGNEKLFF.

The CDR3 bases are TGTGCCACCAGTGTTGCTGGGGGCACTGAAGCTTTCTTT. This codes for CATSVAGGTEAFF. The rearrangement uses TRBV24-1 and TRBJ1-1; a possible D gene is TRBD1 (5 bases). Germline V gives CDR1 KGHDR, CDR2 SFDVKD. The CDR3 contains 13 residues. V shed 5 bases and J shed 4 bases, with 10 bases lying between them.

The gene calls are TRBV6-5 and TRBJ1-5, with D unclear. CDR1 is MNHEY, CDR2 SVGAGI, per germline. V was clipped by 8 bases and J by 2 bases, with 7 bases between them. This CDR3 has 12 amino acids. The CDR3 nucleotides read TGTGCCAGCCGGGAGGGCAATCAGCCCCAGCATTTT. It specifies CASREGNQPQHF.

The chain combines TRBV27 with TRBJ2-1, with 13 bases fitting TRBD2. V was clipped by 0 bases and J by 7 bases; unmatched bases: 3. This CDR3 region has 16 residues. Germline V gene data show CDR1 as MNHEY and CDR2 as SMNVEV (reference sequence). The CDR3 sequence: CASSLSLAGGRNEQFF. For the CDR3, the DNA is TGTGCCAGCAGTTTATCACTAGCGGGGGGGAGGAATGAGCAGTTCTTC.

The CDR3 loop reads CASKGSNTDTQYF. The CDR3 DNA follows: TGTGCCAGCAAAGGGAGTAATACAGATACGCAGTATTTT. The chain uses TRBV6-5 and TRBJ2-3; tentatively, D is TRBD2 (5 bases). Trimming took off 7 bases at V and 3 bases at J, with 11 bases between the two ends. Germline loops: CDR1 MNHEY, CDR2 SVGAGI. The CDR3 runs to 13 residues.

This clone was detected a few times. The CDR3 nucleotides are TGTGCCAGCAGTCCTCGGACAGGTTATGGCTACACCTTC. Translating gives CASSPRTGYGYTF. This sequence joins TRBV28 and TRBJ1-2; TRBD1 agrees at 7 bases. The CDR3 extends over 13 amino acids. The trim removed 5 bases at V and 5 bases at J, leaving 5 bases unmatched. CDR1 and CDR2 from the germline V gene are MDHEN and SYDVKM.

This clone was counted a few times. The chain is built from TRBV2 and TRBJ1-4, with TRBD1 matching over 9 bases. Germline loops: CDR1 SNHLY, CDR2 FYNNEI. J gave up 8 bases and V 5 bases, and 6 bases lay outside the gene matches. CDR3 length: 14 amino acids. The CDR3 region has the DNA TGTGCCAGCAGTTCCGGGACAGGGCAGGAAAAACTGTTTTTT. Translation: CASSSGTGQEKLFF.

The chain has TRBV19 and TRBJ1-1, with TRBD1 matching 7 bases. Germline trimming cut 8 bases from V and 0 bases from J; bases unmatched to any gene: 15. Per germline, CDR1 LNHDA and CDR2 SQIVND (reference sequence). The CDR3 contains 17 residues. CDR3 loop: CASSRRGTGQLNTEAFF. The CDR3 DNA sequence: TGTGCCAGTTCCAGACGTGGTACGGGACAGTTGAACACTGAAGCTTTCTTT.

The DNA of the CDR3 is TGTGCCAGCAGCTTAGCGCCCAGGGGCAACGGCTACACCTTC. This gives the protein CASSLAPRGNGYTF. The chain has TRBV7-2 and TRBJ1-2; D might be TRBD1 (6 bases). The V and J ends lost 0 bases and 8 bases respectively, with 13 bases between them. The CDR3 covers 14 residues. CDR1 is SGHTA and CDR2 is FQGNSA in the germline V gene.

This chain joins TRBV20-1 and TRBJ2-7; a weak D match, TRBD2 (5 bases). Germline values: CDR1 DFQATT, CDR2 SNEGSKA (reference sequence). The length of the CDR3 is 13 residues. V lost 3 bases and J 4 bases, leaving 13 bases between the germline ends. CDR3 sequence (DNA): TGCAGTGCTAGTAAATCTACGGGGTACGAGCAGTACTTC. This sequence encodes CSASKSTGYEQYF.

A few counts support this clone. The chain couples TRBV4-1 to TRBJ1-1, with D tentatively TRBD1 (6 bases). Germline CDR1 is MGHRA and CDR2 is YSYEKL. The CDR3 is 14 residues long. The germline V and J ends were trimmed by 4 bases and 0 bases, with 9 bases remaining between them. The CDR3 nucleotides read TGCGCCAGCAGCCCTTCAGGGGTGAACACTGAAGCTTTCTTT. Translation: CASSPSGVNTEAFF.

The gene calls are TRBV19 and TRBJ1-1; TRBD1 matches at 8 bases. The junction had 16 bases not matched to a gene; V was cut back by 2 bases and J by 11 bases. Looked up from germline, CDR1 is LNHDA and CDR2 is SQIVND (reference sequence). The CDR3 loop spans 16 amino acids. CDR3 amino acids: CASSISRQGTVRKAFF. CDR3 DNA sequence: TGTGCCAGTAGTATATCTCGACAGGGGACGGTTAGAAAGGCTTTCTTT.

The CDR3 reads CASSFLLETQYF. Here the CDR3 DNA reads TGTGCCAGCAGTTTTCTTCTAGAGACCCAGTACTTC. This chain joins TRBV12-3 or TRBV12-4 and TRBJ2-5; D remains unclear. This CDR3 region has 12 residues. The V end was cut by 3 bases, the J end by 4 bases, with 6 bases between.